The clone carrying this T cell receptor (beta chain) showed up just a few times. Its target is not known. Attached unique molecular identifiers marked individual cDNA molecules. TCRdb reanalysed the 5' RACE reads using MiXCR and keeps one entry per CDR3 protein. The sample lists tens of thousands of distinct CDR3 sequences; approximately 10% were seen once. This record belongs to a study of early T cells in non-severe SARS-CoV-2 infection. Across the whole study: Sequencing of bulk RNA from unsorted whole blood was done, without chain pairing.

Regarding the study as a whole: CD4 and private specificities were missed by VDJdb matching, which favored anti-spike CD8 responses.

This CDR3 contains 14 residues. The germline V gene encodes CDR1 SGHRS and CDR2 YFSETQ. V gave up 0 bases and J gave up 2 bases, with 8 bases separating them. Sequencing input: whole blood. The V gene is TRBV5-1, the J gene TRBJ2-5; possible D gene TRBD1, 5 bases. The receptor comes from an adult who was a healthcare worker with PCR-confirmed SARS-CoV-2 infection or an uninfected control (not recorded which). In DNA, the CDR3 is TGCGCCAGCAGCTTGGAGGGGTCGCAAGAGACCCAGTACTTC. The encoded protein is CASSLEGSQETQYF.